This T cell receptor beta chain was obtained from a study of Ad26.COV2.S vaccination and SARS-CoV-2 variants. Across the whole study: Ad26.COV2.S arm of COV1001 included the donor. Participants got Ad26.COV2.S intramuscularly, once or twice 56 days apart.

Sequencing was performed with immunoSEQ multiplex PCR; in TCRdb, only in-frame clones are kept and a portion is missing. This table holds about 350,000 clones, 86% found once. A few counts support this clone. Indicated treatment: 19 received Ad26.COV2.S at low or high dose, single or two shots; about 5 received placebo; per-sample allocation not given. Sampling happened 63 days after the first vaccine or placebo injection. The sample came from a Boston adult aged 18-55 years. Wuhan-strain spike was delivered by a replication-incompetent Ad26 vector. This CDR3 is built from 14 residues. The ends were cut back, 3 bases at V and 3 bases at J, with 11 bases in the middle. Germline V lookup: CDR1 LGHDT, CDR2 YNNKEL (reference sequence).

The clonotype originates from a person between 18 and 65 years old who received the Ad26.COV2.S COVID-19 vaccine or a placebo. J is TRBJ1-2 and V is TRBV3-1 (or the pseudogene TRBV3-2); D may be TRBD1 (5 bases). Sequencing was performed on peripheral blood, taken in a trial of Ad26.COV2.S vaccine versus placebo. CDR3 in amino acids: CASSHGQDYYGYTF. In nucleotides, the CDR3 is TGTGCCAGCAGCCACGGACAAGACTACTATGGCTACACCTTC.